The sequence of this T cell receptor beta chain was determined in a study of cytotoxic CD8 clonotypes in ibrutinib-treated CLL. Overall study context: Response samples followed a median about twelve months of treatment, range 6 to 36. On average, each sample had 255,043 productive templates and around 100,000 productive rearrangements.

As for this clone: The antigen remains undetermined.

Roughly 1.8 micrograms of genomic DNA (from cryopreserved PBMCs) were used for TCR beta libraries. Findings and limits, study-wide: The study found clonality rose at ibrutinib response, then fell toward baseline at progression.

The length of the CDR3 is 14 residues. After removal of 7 bases from V and 6 bases from J, the junction contained 6 bases not matched to a gene. CDR1 and CDR2 (germline): WSHSY, SAAADI. Generated by immunoSEQ multiplex PCR, the TCRdb table keeps only in-frame clones and is missing some. The sample lists more than 300,000 clones, roughly 79% occurring once. This clonotype was obtained from a human donor with chronic lymphocytic leukemia. The chain links TRBV10-2 to TRBJ2-2; TRBD1 aligns across 9 bases. The sample was PBMCs, taken before ibrutinib treatment. The CDR3 DNA is TGCGCCAGCATTACGGACAGGGGACCCGGGGAGCTGTTTTTT. It encodes CASITDRGPGELFF.